What follows are 12 T cell receptor beta chains derived from one specimen sequenced in a study of T cell repertoires in cytomegalovirus infection. TCRdb reanalysed the reads using MiXCR and keeps one entry per CDR3 protein. The sample has roughly 500,000 distinct CDR3 sequences, about 15% seen once; the top ten hold under 30%. Sequencing used CD8+ T cells from PBMCs. These receptor sequences come from a human donor in good health (CMV status not recorded). Some clones in this sample may be carry-over from other donors' samples.

The chain couples TRBV2 to TRBJ2-2, with 8 bases fitting TRBD2. The germline V gene has CDR1 SNHLY and CDR2 FYNNEI. V shed 10 bases, J shed 5 bases, and the junction held 12 bases outside the gene matches. The CDR3 sequence is 15 residues long. The CDR3 bases are TGTGCCATCTTCGGACTAGCAGGAAGGACCGGGGAGCTGTTTTTT. Translation: CAIFGLAGRTGELFF.

This clonotype has ten or more counts. This rearrangement joins TRBV6-1 to TRBJ2-1; no firm D call. The V gene lost 8 bases and the J gene lost 0 bases, with 5 bases spanning the gap. The germline CDR1 and CDR2 sequences are MNHNS and SASEGT. This CDR3 spans 12 amino acids. CDR3 coding DNA: TGTGCCAGCGGAGCCTCCTACAATGAGCAGTTCTTC. As protein: CASGASYNEQFF.

This clonotype was seen ten or more times. The chain recombines TRBV7-3 with TRBJ1-6; 11 bases map to TRBD1. J gave up 10 bases and V 2 bases, and 4 bases lay outside the gene matches. In germline, CDR1 is SGHTA, CDR2 FQGTGA. The CDR3 spans 15 residues. CDR3 sequence (DNA): TGTGCCAGCAGCTTATCCTGGACAGGGGGCTCACCCCTCCACTTT. Amino acids: CASSLSWTGGSPLHF.

The sample holds a few counts of this clonotype. The chain has TRBV27 and TRBJ2-3, with D possibly matching TRBD2 (7 bases). V lost 6 bases and J lost 1, with 11 bases in between. The V gene's germline CDR1 is MNHEY and CDR2 SMNVEV (reference sequence). This CDR3 is 14 amino acids long. The DNA for the CDR3 is TGTGCCAGCAGCTGGGGGGGCGGCACAGATACGCAGTATTTT. Protein product: CASSWGGGTDTQYF.

In this sample, this clonotype turned up a few times. This chain uses TRBV7-9 with TRBJ1-2, with D uncertain. Germline lookup yields CDR1 SEHNR and CDR2 FQNEAQ (reference sequence). This CDR3 is 12 amino acids long. Trimming removed 4 bases from V and 10 bases from J, with 13 bases in between. The chain's CDR3 is CASSSFGDDYTF. Here the CDR3 DNA reads TGTGCCAGCAGCTCGTTTGGGGATGACTACACCTTC.

This clonotype was seen ten or more times. V is TRBV7-9 and J is TRBJ2-7, with D perhaps matching TRBD1 (6 bases). This CDR3 comprises 13 residues. CDR1 SEHNR and CDR2 FQNEAQ come from the germline V gene (reference sequence). V lost 10 bases and J 3 bases, leaving 16 bases between the germline ends. CDR3: CATLADSLYEQYF. CDR3 nucleotide sequence: TGTGCCACCCTCGCGGACAGCCTCTACGAGCAGTACTTC.

This clonotype was counted at least ten times. This chain joins TRBV7-2 and TRBJ1-2, with TRBD1 matching 9 bases. Germline V CDR1 and CDR2: SGHTA, FQGNSA. The V segment lost 3 bases and the J segment 1 base; nucleotides outside the gene matches: 3. The CDR3 runs to 15 residues. The CDR3 nucleotides read TGTGCCAGCAGCTTTCCGGGACAGGGTAACTATGGCTACACCTTC. This codes for CASSFPGQGNYGYTF.

The sample holds many counts of this clonotype. V is TRBV11-2 and J is TRBJ1-2; 8 nucleotides agree with TRBD1. CDR3 size: 14 residues. The V and J ends lost 7 bases and 3 bases, in that order; junction bases with no gene match: 7. Germline V lookup: CDR1 SGHAT, CDR2 FQNNGV. In DNA form, the CDR3 reads TGTGCCAGCATCCCTCCGGGACAGGACTATGGCTACACCTTC. It specifies CASIPPGQDYGYTF.

The V and J genes are TRBV27 and TRBJ1-2; 8 positions match TRBD1. Losses at the gene ends were 6 bases for V and 7 bases for J; bases not matched to a gene: 7. The CDR3 contains 13 residues. Germline assignment: CDR1 MNHEY and CDR2 SMNVEV (reference sequence). DNA for the CDR3: TGTGCCAGCAGCCTCCCAGGGGGCAGTGGCTACACCTTC. Protein product: CASSLPGGSGYTF.

This clonotype was observed a handful of times. The chain couples TRBV20-1 to TRBJ2-6, with 8 bases fitting TRBD1. Unmatched junction bases numbered 12, after V lost 4 bases and J lost 4 bases. This CDR3 has 17 amino acids. The germline gives CDR1 DFQATT, CDR2 SNEGSKA (reference sequence). CDR3 region: CSATQQTTGVGANVLTF. For the CDR3, the DNA is TGCAGTGCTACCCAGCAGACGACAGGGGTCGGGGCCAACGTCCTGACTTTC.

Notes on this clonotype: A much larger clone differs from this one at a single base, so this may be a read error. The chain combines TRBV4-1 with TRBJ2-1; a weak D match, TRBD2 (5 bases). CDR1 is MGHRA, CDR2 YSYEKL, per germline. Trimming took 0 bases from V and 5 from J, leaving 14 bases between them. The CDR3 extends over 16 amino acids. The CDR3 nucleotides are TGCGCCAGCAGCCAAGATCATATGGAGGCCAACAATGAGCAGTTCTTC. It translates to CASSQDHMEANNEQFF.

This clonotype was detected many times. The rearrangement links TRBV27 to TRBJ1-6; possible D gene TRBD1, 6 bases. Germline loops: CDR1 MNHEY, CDR2 SMNVEV (reference sequence). Trimming took off 3 bases at V and 6 bases at J, with 12 bases between the two ends. The CDR3 runs to 15 residues. The CDR3 loop is CASSLGGLPNSPLHF. The CDR3 coding sequence is TGTGCCAGCAGTTTGGGGGGGCTGCCTAATTCACCCCTCCACTTT.